The present T cell receptor beta chain was sequenced within a study of T cell repertoires in cytomegalovirus infection. Study at large: Through public TCR beta signatures, both CMV infection and matching HLA type were indicated.

One entry per CDR3 protein, called by TCRdb with MiXCR from the reads. The sample includes around 47,000 distinct CDR3 sequences, about 20% of them seen just once. This clonotype showed up many times. The antigen is not known. The sample in question was CD8+ T cells from cultured PBMCs, obtained from culture after CMV antigen stimulation. The receptor comes from a human donor in good health (CMV status not recorded). Some clones in this sample may be carry-over from other donors' samples.

As DNA, the CDR3 is TGTGCCAGCAGGCATTCCAGCGGGGGTGCCTACAATGAGCAGTTCTTC. This gives the protein CASRHSSGGAYNEQFF. The gene calls are TRBV12-3 or TRBV12-4 and TRBJ2-1; 8 nucleotides align to TRBD2. The CDR3 is 16 residues long. The V gene end was trimmed by 6 bases and the J gene end by 2 bases; junction bases not matched to a gene: 9.